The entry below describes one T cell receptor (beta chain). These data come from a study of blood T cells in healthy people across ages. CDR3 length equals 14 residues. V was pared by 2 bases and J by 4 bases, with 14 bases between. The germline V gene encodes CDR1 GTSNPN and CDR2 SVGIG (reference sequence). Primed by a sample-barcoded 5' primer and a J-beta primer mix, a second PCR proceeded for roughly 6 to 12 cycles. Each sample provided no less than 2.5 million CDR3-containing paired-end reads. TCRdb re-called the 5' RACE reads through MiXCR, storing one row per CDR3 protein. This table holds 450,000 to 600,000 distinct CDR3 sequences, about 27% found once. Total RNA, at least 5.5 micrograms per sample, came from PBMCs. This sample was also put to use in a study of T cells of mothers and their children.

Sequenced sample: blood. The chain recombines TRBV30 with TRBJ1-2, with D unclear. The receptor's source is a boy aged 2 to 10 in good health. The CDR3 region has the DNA TGTGCCTGGAGTAGGCCCCTGGCGGGCTATGGCTACACCTTC. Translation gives CAWSRPLAGYGYTF.